A single sample is the source of the 17 T cell receptor beta chains below, sequenced in a study of blood T cell repertoires in COVID-19. The table came from immunoSEQ multiplex PCR; TCRdb's copy has only in-frame clones and leaves some out. The table shows about 140,000 clones, with around 88% occurring only once. The specimen was peripheral blood. The receptors derive from a woman aged 60-75 years with acute or convalescent COVID-19.

This chain links TRBV27 with TRBJ1-1, with D perhaps matching TRBD1 (5 bases). The germline gives CDR1 MNHEY, CDR2 SMNVEV (reference sequence). The CDR3 spans 16 residues. Trimming left V 4 bases short and J 1 base short, with 16 bases between. CDR3 DNA sequence: TGTGCCAGCAGTTCCCCGTCTCGGGGGACGAACACTGAAGCTTTCTTT. This sequence encodes CASSSPSRGTNTEAFF.

This chain uses TRBV5-1 with TRBJ2-7; the match to TRBD2 covers 10 bases. This CDR3 has 13 amino acids. The ends lost 5 bases at V and 3 bases at J; junction bases unmatched: 2. CDR1 is SGHRS and CDR2 is YFSETQ in the germline V gene. CDR3 DNA sequence: TGCGCCAGCAGGCTAGCGGGGGACTACGAGCAGTACTTC. Its translation is CASRLAGDYEQYF. Combining the CDR3 with reference TRBV5-1 and TRBJ2-7 gives the whole variable domain KAGVTQTPRYLIKTRGQQVTLSCSPISGHRSVSWYQQTPGQGLQFLFEYFSETQRNKGNFPGRFSGRQFSNSRSEMNVSTLELGDSALYLCASRLAGDYEQYFGPGTRLTVT.

This chain joins TRBV5-6 and TRBJ1-2, with 11 bases that match TRBD1. This CDR3 is 16 amino acids long. CDR1 and CDR2 (germline): SGHDT, YYEEEE. V lost 0 bases to trimming and J lost 5 bases; unmatched junction nucleotides: 6. This CDR3 reads CASSLARTGGLYGYTF. The CDR3 DNA follows: TGTGCCAGCAGCTTGGCACGGACAGGGGGCTTGTATGGCTACACCTTC.

As DNA, the CDR3 is TGTGCCAGCAGTTCCTACCATAGCAATCAGCCCCAGCATTTT. This codes for CASSSYHSNQPQHF. The chain employs TRBV6-5 and TRBJ1-5, with no clear D. The CDR3 covers 14 residues. V lost 4 bases to trimming and J lost 0 bases, with 7 bases between them. Germline V gives CDR1 MNHEY, CDR2 SVGAGI.

The chain employs TRBV5-1 and TRBJ2-2, with D possibly matching TRBD2 (5 bases). The CDR3 extends over 16 amino acids. Germline lookup yields CDR1 SGHRS and CDR2 YFSETQ. Trimming removed 6 bases at V and 2 bases at J, with 17 bases between. The CDR3 DNA reads TGCGCCAGCACCCTCGAGGGTGTCCCTAACACCGGGGAGCTGTTTTTT. It encodes CASTLEGVPNTGELFF.

The rearrangement links TRBV28 to TRBJ1-5, with a possible D match to TRBD1 (5 bases). The germline V and J ends were trimmed by 3 bases and 4 bases, with 13 bases remaining between them. This CDR3 has 15 residues. In germline, CDR1 is MDHEN, CDR2 SYDVKM. The DNA of the CDR3 is TGTGCCAGCAGTTTTAACAGGAGATTTAATCAGCCCCAGCATTTT. It is translated as CASSFNRRFNQPQHF.

A single count supports this clone. J is TRBJ2-1 and V is TRBV4-2; tentative D call: TRBD2 (8 bases). This CDR3 has 17 residues. The V end lost 3 bases, the J end lost 4 bases, and 19 bases lay between the germline ends. The germline gives CDR1 LGHNA, CDR2 YNFKEQ. The CDR3 DNA reads as TGTGCCAGCAGCCACCAAGGGGGCGGGGGGTGGTACAATGAGCAGTTCTTC. Its protein is CASSHQGGGGWYNEQFF.

The V gene is TRBV27, the J gene TRBJ1-2; tentatively, D is TRBD1 (6 bases). Trimming took off 2 bases at V and 4 bases at J, with 14 bases between the two ends. CDR1 MNHEY and CDR2 SMNVEV come from the germline V gene (reference sequence). The CDR3 length is 15 residues. CDR3 protein: CASSLLGQPFYGYTF. The CDR3 nucleotides read TGTGCCAGCAGTTTACTAGGACAGCCATTCTATGGCTACACCTTC.

This clone was seen once. This sequence joins TRBV18 and TRBJ2-2, with 7 bases identical to TRBD1. V dropped 3 bases and J dropped 0; count of bases not matched to a gene: 4. The CDR3 totals 16 residues. CDR1 KGHSH and CDR2 LQKENI come from the germline V gene. The CDR3 loop is CASSPWTGSNTGELFF. CDR3 nucleotide sequence: TGTGCCAGCTCACCTTGGACAGGTTCGAACACCGGGGAGCTGTTTTTT. The variable domain in full, completed from reference TRBV18 and TRBJ2-2, reads NAGVMQNPRHLVRRRGQEARLRCSPMKGHSHVYWYRQLPEEGLKFMVYLQKENIIDESGMPKERFSAEFPKEGPSILRIQQVVRGDSAAYFCASSPWTGSNTGELFFGEGSRLTVL.

The rearrangement links TRBV27 to TRBJ1-1, with D unresolved. Germline CDR1 MNHEY, CDR2 SMNVEV (reference sequence). This CDR3 contains 15 residues. V gave up 3 bases and J gave up 6 bases, with 17 bases separating them. In DNA, the CDR3 is TGTGCCAGCAGTTTTAAGGGCCCGGGAACCTCTGAAGCTTTCTTT. Amino acid sequence: CASSFKGPGTSEAFF.

The count of this clone is one. The CDR3 is CASSYPGGTEAFF. The CDR3 DNA sequence: TGTGCCAGCTCATATCCGGGAGGGACTGAAGCTTTCTTT. The chain has TRBV18 and TRBJ1-1; no definite D call. This CDR3 spans 13 amino acids. Trimming removed 5 bases from V and 5 bases from J, with 12 bases in between. The germline gives CDR1 KGHSH, CDR2 LQKENI.

The chain couples TRBV4-2 to TRBJ2-2, with D uncertain. V was cut by 2 bases and J by 5 bases, with 6 bases left in between. CDR3 length: 13 amino acids. CDR1 is LGHNA and CDR2 is YNFKEQ in the germline V gene. Here the CDR3 DNA reads TGTGCCAGCAGCCAACGAACAACCGGGGAGCTGTTTTTT. Translated: CASSQRTTGELFF.

V usage is TRBV10-2 and J usage is TRBJ1-1, with D perhaps TRBD1 (6 bases). Germline-derived CDR1 and CDR2 are WSHSY and SAAADI. With 6 bases removed from V and 5 bases from J, the gap between germline ends came to 19 bases. This CDR3 is 15 amino acids long. In nucleotides, the CDR3 is TGCGCCAGCAGCGTCCCCGGCGGGGGCGAAACTGAAGCTTTCTTT. Translating it yields CASSVPGGGETEAFF.

The rearrangement uses TRBV18 and TRBJ2-7, with TRBD2 matching over 10 bases. This CDR3 is 15 amino acids long. Germline V gives CDR1 KGHSH, CDR2 LQKENI. The trim removed 2 bases at V and 7 bases at J, leaving 8 bases unmatched. The CDR3, as DNA: TGTGCCAGCTCACCATCCAGCGGGGGGGCAGGGGAGCAGTACTTC. Amino acid sequence: CASSPSSGGAGEQYF.

V gene TRBV19 combines with J gene TRBJ2-2, with TRBD1 matching over 9 bases. In germline, CDR1 is LNHDA, CDR2 SQIVND (reference sequence). The V and J ends lost 8 bases and 3 bases, in that order; junction bases with no gene match: 1. The CDR3 sequence is 13 residues long. This CDR3 is CASGTGYTGELFF. The CDR3 DNA sequence: TGTGCCAGTGGGACAGGGTACACCGGGGAGCTGTTTTTT. Filled out from reference TRBV19 and TRBJ2-2, the complete variable domain reads DGGITQSPKYLFRKEGQNVTLSCEQNLNHDAMYWYRQDPGQGLRLIYYSQIVNDFQKGDIAEGYSVSREKKESFPLTVTSAQKNPTAFYLCASGTGYTGELFFGEGSRLTVL.

This rearrangement joins TRBV5-1 to TRBJ1-5; D is unclear. This CDR3 comprises 15 residues. V was clipped by 0 bases and J by 3 bases, with 10 bases between them. Germline-derived CDR1 and CDR2 are SGHRS and YFSETQ. As DNA, the CDR3 is TGCGCCAGCAGCTTGGCTGCAGGCTCCAATCAGCCCCAGCATTTT. It translates to CASSLAAGSNQPQHF.

The CDR3: CASSVVPGQGYGYTF. CDR3 nucleotide sequence: TGTGCCAGCAGCGTCGTACCGGGACAGGGCTATGGCTACACCTTC. The chain carries TRBV9 and TRBJ1-2; 9 bases are a match to TRBD1. Germline lookup yields CDR1 SGDLS and CDR2 YYNGEE. This CDR3 contains 15 residues. V lost 2 bases and J lost 4; bases outside the gene matches: 6. Variable domain in full (rest from reference TRBV9 and TRBJ1-2): DSGVTQTPKHLITATGQRVTLRCSPRSGDLSVYWYQQSLDQGLQFLIQYYNGEERAKGNILERFSAQQFPDLHSELNLSSLELGDSALYFCASSVVPGQGYGYTFGSGTRLTVV.